The 4 T cell receptor beta chains below were found in one sample sequenced in a study of blood T cell repertoires in COVID-19. Here immunoSEQ multiplex PCR was the method, and the copy in TCRdb shows in-frame clones only, minus some. Counted here are 200,000 to 250,000 clones, around 80% occurring once; the ten biggest clones make up roughly 13%. The material sequenced was peripheral blood. The receptors originated from a human donor in a cohort sampled during active COVID-19.

The V gene is TRBV6-5, the J gene TRBJ2-7; 9 bases are shared with TRBD2. Germline-derived CDR1 and CDR2 are MNHEY and SVGAGI. The CDR3 consists of 15 residues. The V segment lost 1 base and the J segment 3 bases; nucleotides outside the gene matches: 4. Here the CDR3 DNA reads TGTGCCAGCAGTTACTTAGCGGGAGCTCTCTACGAGCAGTACTTC. This sequence encodes CASSYLAGALYEQYF.

The rearrangement links TRBV3-1 (or the pseudogene TRBV3-2) to TRBJ2-7; 9 nucleotides match TRBD1. The germline gives CDR1 LGHDT, CDR2 YNNKEL (reference sequence). CDR3 size: 16 residues. V lost 0 bases and J lost 2; bases outside the gene matches: 5. CDR3 residues: CASSQEWDRAAYEQYF. DNA for the CDR3: TGTGCCAGCAGCCAAGAGTGGGACAGGGCGGCCTACGAGCAGTACTTC.

The V and J genes are TRBV27 and TRBJ2-5, with D perhaps TRBD2 (5 bases). The CDR3 spans 13 residues. The germline V gene encodes CDR1 MNHEY and CDR2 SMNVEV (reference sequence). Between the trimmed V and J ends, which lost 3 bases and 5 bases, there was a span of 10 bases. CDR3 sequence reads: CASSFKPGETQYF. The CDR3, as DNA: TGTGCCAGCAGTTTTAAGCCGGGGGAGACCCAGTACTTC.

A few counts support this clone. The rearrangement links TRBV2 to TRBJ2-3; TRBD1 agrees at 11 bases. The CDR3 has 15 amino acids. V trimming: 5 bases; J trimming: 5 bases; junction bases outside the gene matches: 6. Germline V gene data show CDR1 as SNHLY and CDR2 as FYNNEI. CDR3 region: CASSRDRGSGDTQYF. As DNA, the CDR3 is TGTGCCAGCAGTCGGGACAGGGGGAGTGGAGATACGCAGTATTTT. The full variable domain, completed using reference TRBV2 and TRBJ2-3, is EPEVTQTPSHQVTQMGQEVILRCVPISNHLYFYWYRQILGQKVEFLVSFYNNEISEKSEIFDDQFSVERPDGSNFTLKIRSTKLEDSAMYFCASSRDRGSGDTQYFGPGTRLTVL.